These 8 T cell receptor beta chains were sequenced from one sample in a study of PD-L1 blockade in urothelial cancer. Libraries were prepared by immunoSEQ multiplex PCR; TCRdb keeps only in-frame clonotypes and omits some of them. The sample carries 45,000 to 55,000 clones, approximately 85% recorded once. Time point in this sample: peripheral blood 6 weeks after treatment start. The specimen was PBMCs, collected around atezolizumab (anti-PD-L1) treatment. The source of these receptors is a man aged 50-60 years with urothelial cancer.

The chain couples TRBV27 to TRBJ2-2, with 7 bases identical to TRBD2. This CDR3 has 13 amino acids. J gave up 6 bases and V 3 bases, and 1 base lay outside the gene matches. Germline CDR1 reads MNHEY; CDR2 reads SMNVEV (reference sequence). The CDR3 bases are TGTGCCAGCAGTTTTAGCGGGCCCGGGGAGCTGTTTTTT. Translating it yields CASSFSGPGELFF.

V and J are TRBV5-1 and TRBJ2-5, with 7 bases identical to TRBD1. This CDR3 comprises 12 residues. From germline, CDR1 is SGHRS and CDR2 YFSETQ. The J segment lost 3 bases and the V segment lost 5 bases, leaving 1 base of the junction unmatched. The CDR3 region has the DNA TGCGCCAGCAGGCAGGGGGAAGAGACCCAGTACTTC. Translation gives CASRQGEETQYF.

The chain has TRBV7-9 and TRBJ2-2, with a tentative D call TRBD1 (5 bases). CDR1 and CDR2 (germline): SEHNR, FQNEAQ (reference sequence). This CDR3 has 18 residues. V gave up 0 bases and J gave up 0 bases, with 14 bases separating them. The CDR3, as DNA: TGTGCCAGCAGCTTAGCTTCAGGGTTAACCTCGAACACCGGGGAGCTGTTTTTT. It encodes CASSLASGLTSNTGELFF.

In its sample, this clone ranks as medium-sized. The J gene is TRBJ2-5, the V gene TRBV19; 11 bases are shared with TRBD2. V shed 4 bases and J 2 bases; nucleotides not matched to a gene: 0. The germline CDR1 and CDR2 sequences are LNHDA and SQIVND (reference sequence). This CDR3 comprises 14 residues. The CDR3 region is CASSRTSGQETQYF. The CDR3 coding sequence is TGTGCCAGTAGTAGGACTAGCGGGCAAGAGACCCAGTACTTC.

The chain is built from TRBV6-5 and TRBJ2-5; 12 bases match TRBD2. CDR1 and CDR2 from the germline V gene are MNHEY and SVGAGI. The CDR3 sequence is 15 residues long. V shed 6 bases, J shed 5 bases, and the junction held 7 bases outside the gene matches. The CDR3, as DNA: TGTGCCAGCAGCCTAGCGGGGGGGCCTTGGGAGACCCAGTACTTC. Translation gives CASSLAGGPWETQYF.

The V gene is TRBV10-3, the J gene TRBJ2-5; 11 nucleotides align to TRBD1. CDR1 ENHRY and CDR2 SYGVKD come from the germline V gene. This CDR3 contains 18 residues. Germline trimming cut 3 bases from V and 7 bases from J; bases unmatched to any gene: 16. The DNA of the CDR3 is TGTGCCATCAGTGACCGTCCCGGGGGACAGGGGGAGAAAGGGACCCAGTACTTC. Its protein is CAISDRPGGQGEKGTQYF.

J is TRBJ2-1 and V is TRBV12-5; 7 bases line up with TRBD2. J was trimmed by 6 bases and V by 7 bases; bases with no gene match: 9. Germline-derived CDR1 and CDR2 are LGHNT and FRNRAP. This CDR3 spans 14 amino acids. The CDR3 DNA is TGTGCTAGTGCCTCGCGGGAGATGGTCAATGAGCAGTTCTTC. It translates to CASASREMVNEQFF.

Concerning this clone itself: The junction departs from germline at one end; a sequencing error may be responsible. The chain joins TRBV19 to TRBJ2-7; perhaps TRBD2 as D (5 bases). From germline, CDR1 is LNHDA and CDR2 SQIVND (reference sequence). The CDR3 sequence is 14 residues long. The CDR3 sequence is CASSISLGAYSREF. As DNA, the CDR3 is TGTGCCAGTAGTATATCCCTGGGCGCGTACAGCCGGGAATTC.